This record concerns one TCR beta chain sequence. The data were obtained in a study of blood T cell repertoires in COVID-19. As for the study in general: Acute and convalescent COVID-19 samples came from the United States, Italy and Spain. The cDNA or gDNA used as material had been derived from T cells, B-cell-depleted T cells, or PBMCs.

V lost 0 bases to trimming and J lost 5 bases, with 13 bases between them. There are 16 residues in the CDR3. Germline CDR1 is LNHNV and CDR2 is YYDKDF (reference sequence). In the study's own analysis: Reference gene primer amplification gave estimated nucleated cell counts. Repertoires were generated with immunoSEQ multiplex PCR, while TCRdb's copy carries only in-frame clones and drops some. V, J and clone size derive from that table, while D and trimming were established from the DNA sequence. The table shows 200,000 to 250,000 clones, with more than 70% occurring only once. Sequencing used peripheral blood. This clonotype originated in a man aged 80 or over with acute or convalescent COVID-19. The V call is TRBV15, the J call TRBJ1-4; D uncertain. CDR3 bases: TGTGCCACCAGCAGAGATCCCCTAGGACTCAATGAAAAACTGTTTTTT. It codes for CATSRDPLGLNEKLFF. Looking up the rest from reference TRBV15 and TRBJ1-4 gives the full variable domain: DAMVIQNPRYQVTQFGKPVTLSCSQTLNHNVMYWYQQKSSQAPKLLFHYYDKDFNNEADTPDNFQSRRPNTSFCFLDIRSPGLGDTAMYLCATSRDPLGLNEKLFFGSGTQLSVL.